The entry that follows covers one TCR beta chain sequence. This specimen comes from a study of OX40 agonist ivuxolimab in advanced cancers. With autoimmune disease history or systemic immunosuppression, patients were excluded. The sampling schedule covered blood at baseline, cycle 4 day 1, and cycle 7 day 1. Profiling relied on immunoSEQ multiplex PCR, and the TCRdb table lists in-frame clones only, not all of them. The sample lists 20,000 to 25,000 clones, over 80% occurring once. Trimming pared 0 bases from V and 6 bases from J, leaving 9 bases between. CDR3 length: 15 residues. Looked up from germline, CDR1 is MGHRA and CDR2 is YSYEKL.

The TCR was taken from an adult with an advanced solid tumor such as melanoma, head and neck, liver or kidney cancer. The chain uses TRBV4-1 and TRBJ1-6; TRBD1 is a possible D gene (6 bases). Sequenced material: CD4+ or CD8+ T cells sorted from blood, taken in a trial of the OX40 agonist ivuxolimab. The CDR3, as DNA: TGCGCCAGCAGCCAAGAGAACAGGGCTAATTCACCCCTCCACTTT. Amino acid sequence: CASSQENRANSPLHF.